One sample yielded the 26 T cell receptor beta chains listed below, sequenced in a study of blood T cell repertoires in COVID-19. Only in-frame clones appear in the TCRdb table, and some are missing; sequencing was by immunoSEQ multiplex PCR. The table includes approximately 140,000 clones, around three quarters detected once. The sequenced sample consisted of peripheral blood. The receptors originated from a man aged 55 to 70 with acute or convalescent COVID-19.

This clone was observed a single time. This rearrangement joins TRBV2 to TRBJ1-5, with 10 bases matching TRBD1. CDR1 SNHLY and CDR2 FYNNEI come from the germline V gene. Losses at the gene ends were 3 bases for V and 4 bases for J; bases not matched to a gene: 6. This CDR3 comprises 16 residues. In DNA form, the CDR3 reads TGTGCCAGCAGTGACAGGGACAGGGGATCAAATCAGCCCCAGCATTTT. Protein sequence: CASSDRDRGSNQPQHF.

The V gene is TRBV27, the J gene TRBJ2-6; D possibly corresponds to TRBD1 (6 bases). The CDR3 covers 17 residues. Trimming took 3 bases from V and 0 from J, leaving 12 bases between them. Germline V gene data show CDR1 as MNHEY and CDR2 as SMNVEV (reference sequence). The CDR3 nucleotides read TGTGCCAGCAGTTTTCGAGGACAGTCCTCTGGGGCCAACGTCCTGACTTTC. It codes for CASSFRGQSSGANVLTF. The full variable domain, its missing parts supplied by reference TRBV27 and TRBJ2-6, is EAQVTQNPRYLITVTGKKLTVTCSQNMNHEYMSWYRQDPGLGLRQIYYSMNVEVTDKGDVPEGYKVSRKEKRNFPLILESPSPNQTSLYFCASSFRGQSSGANVLTFGAGSRLTVL.

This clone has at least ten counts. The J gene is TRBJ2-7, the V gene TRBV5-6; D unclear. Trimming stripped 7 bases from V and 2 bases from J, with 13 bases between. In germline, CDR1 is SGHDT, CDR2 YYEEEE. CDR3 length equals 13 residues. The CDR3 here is CASLLRSTYEQYF. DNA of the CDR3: TGTGCCAGCCTTTTGCGTAGTACCTACGAGCAGTACTTC. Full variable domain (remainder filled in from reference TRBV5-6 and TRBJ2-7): DAGVTQSPTHLIKTRGQQVTLRCSPKSGHDTVSWYQQALGQGPQFIFQYYEEEERQRGNFPDRFSGHQFPNYSSELNVNALLLGDSALYLCASLLRSTYEQYFGPGTRLTVT.

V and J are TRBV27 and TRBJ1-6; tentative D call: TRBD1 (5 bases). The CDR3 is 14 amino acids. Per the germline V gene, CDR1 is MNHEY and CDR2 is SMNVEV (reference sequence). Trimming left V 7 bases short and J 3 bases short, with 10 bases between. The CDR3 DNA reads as TGTGCCAGCACCAGGCAGGGCTATAATTCACCCCTCCACTTT. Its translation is CASTRQGYNSPLHF.

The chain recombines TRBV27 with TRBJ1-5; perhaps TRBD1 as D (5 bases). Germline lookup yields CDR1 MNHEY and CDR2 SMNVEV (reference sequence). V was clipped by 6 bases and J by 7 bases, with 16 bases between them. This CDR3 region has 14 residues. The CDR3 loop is CASRSWGQAQPQHF. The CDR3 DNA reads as TGTGCCAGCAGATCATGGGGCCAGGCACAGCCCCAGCATTTT.

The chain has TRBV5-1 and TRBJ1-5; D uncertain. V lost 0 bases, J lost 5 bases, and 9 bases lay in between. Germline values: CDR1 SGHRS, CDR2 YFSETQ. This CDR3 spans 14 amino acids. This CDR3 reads CASSLGGIDQPQHF. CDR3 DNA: TGCGCCAGCAGCTTGGGAGGAATTGATCAGCCCCAGCATTTT. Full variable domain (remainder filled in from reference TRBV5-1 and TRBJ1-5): KAGVTQTPRYLIKTRGQQVTLSCSPISGHRSVSWYQQTPGQGLQFLFEYFSETQRNKGNFPGRFSGRQFSNSRSEMNVSTLELGDSALYLCASSLGGIDQPQHFGDGTRLSIL.

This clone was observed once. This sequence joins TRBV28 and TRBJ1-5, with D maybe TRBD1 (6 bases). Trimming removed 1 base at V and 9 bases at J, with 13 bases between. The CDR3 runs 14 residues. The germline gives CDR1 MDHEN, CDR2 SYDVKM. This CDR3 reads CASSLSGANRPQHF. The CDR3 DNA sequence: TGTGCCAGCAGTTTATCAGGGGCAAACAGGCCCCAGCATTTT.

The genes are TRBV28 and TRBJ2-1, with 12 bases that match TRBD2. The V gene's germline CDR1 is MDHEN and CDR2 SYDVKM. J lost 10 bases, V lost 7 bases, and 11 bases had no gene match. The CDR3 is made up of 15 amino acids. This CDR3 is CASTRSSGRAWEQFF. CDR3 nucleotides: TGTGCCAGCACCCGCTCTAGCGGGAGGGCATGGGAGCAGTTCTTC. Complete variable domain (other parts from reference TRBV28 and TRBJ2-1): DVKVTQSSRYLVKRTGEKVFLECVQDMDHENMFWYRQDPGLGLRLIYFSYDVKMKEKGDIPEGYSVSREKKERFSLILESASTNQTSMYLCASTRSSGRAWEQFFGPGTRLTVL.

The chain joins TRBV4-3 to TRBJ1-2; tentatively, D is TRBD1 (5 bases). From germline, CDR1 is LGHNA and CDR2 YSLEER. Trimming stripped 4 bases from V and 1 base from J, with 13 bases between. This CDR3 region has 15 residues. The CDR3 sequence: CASSPGSRVNYGYTF. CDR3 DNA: TGCGCCAGCAGCCCAGGGTCGAGAGTTAACTATGGCTACACCTTC.

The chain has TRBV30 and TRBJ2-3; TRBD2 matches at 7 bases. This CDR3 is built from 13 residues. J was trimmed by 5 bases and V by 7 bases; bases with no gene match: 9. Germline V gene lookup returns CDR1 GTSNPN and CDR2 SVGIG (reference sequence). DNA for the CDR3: TGTGCCTTTAGCGCGGGAGTGGTAGATACGCAGTATTTT. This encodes CAFSAGVVDTQYF.

Here the CDR3 reads CASSLISGSHEQYF. CDR3 DNA sequence: TGTGCCAGCAGTTTAATTTCGGGGTCCCACGAGCAGTACTTC. The genes are TRBV27 and TRBJ2-7; D perhaps matches TRBD2 (5 bases). The ends were cut back, 2 bases at V and 5 bases at J, with 13 bases in the middle. CDR3 length: 14 residues. Germline CDR1 MNHEY, CDR2 SMNVEV (reference sequence).

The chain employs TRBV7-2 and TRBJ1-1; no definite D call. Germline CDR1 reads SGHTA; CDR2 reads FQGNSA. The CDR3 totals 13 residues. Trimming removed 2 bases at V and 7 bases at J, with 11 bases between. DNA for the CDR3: TGTGCCAGCAGCTTAATGGTCTCAGTTGAAGCTTTCTTT. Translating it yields CASSLMVSVEAFF.

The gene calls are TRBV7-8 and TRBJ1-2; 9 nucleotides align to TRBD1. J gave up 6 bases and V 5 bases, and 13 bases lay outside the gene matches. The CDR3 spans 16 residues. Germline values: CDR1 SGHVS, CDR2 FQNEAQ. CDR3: CASSLLLQGAGDGYTF. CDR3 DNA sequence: TGTGCCAGCAGCCTCCTACTACAGGGGGCGGGCGATGGCTACACCTTC.

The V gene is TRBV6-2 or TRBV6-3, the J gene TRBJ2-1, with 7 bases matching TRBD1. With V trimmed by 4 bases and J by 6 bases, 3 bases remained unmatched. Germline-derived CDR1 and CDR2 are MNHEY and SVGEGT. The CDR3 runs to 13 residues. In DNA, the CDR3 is TGTGCCAGCAGTTCGGGACAGCGCAATGAGCAGTTCTTC. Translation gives CASSSGQRNEQFF.

CDR3 amino acids: CASSQYGATGELFF. The CDR3 nucleotides are TGTGCCAGCAGCCAATATGGGGCCACCGGGGAGCTGTTTTTT. The chain links TRBV16 to TRBJ2-2; D may be TRBD1 (5 bases). CDR3 size: 14 residues. Trimming took off 1 base at V and 4 bases at J, with 7 bases between the two ends. The germline V gene has CDR1 KGHSY and CDR2 FQNENV.

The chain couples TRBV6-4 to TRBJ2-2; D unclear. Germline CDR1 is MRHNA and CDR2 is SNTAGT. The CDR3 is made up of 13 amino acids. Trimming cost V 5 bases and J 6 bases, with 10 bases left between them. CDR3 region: CASSKEYPGELFF. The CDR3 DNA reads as TGTGCCAGCAGTAAAGAGTACCCCGGGGAGCTGTTTTTT.

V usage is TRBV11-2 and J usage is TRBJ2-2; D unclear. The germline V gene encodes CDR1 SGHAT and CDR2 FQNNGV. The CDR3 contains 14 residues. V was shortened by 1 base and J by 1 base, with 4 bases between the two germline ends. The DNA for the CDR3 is TGTGCCAGCAGCTTAGTCGGGAACACCGGGGAGCTGTTTTTT. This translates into CASSLVGNTGELFF.

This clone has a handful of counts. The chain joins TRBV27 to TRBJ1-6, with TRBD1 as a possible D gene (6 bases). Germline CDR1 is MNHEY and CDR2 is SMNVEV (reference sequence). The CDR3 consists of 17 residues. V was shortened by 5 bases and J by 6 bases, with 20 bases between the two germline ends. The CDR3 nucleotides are TGTGCCAGCAGTATACTCGTTAACAGGGCGGGTAATTCACCCCTCCACTTT. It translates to CASSILVNRAGNSPLHF.

The CDR3 coding sequence is TGCGCCAGCAGCTGGAAGGGAGGAGAGACCCAGTACTTC. Protein: CASSWKGGETQYF. The J gene is TRBJ2-5, the V gene TRBV5-1; D perhaps matches TRBD2 (6 bases). Trimming removed 3 bases at V and 4 bases at J, with 10 bases between. This CDR3 spans 13 amino acids. CDR1 SGHRS and CDR2 YFSETQ come from the germline V gene.

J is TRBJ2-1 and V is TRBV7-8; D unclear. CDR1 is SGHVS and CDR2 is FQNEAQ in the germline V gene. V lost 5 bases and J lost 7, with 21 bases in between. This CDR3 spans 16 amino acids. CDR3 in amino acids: CASSPLDRIRGNEQFF. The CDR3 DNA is TGTGCCAGCAGCCCGCTAGATCGAATCCGAGGAAATGAGCAGTTCTTC.

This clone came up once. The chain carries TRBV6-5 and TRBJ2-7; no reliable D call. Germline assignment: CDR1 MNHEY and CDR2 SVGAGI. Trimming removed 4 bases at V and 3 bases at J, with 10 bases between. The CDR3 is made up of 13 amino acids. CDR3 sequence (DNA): TGTGCCAGCAGTTGGCTTACCAGCTACGAGCAGTACTTC. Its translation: CASSWLTSYEQYF.

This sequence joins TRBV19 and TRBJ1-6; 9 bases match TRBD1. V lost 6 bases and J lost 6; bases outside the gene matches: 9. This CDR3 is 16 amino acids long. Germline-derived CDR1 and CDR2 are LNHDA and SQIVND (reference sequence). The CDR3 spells CASRTGTGTGNSPLHF. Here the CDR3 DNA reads TGTGCCAGTAGAACCGGGACAGGGACGGGTAATTCACCCCTCCACTTT.

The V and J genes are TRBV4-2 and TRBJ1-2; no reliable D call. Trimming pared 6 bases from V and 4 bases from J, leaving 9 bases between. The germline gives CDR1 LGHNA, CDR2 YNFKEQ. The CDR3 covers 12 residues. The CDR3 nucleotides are TGTGCCAGCAGGAGTACCGTCTATGGCTACACCTTC. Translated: CASRSTVYGYTF.

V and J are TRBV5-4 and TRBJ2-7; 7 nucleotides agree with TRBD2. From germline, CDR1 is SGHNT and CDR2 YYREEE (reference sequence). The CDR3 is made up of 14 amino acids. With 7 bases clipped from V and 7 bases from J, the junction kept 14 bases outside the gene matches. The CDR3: CASSSGGGYGEQYF. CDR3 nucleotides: TGTGCCAGCTCCTCTGGGGGGGGATATGGGGAGCAGTACTTC.

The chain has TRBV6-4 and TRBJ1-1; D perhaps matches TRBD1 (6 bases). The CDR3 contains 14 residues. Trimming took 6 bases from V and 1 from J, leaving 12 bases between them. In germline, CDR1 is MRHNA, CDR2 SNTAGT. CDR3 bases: TGTGCCAGCAGACGGGACAACTGGAACACTGAAGCTTTCTTT. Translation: CASRRDNWNTEAFF.

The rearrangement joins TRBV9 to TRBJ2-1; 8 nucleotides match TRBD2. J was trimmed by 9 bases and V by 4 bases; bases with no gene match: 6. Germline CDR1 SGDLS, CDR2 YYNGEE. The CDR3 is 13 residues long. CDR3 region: CASSPGLEGEQFF. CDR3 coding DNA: TGTGCCAGCAGCCCGGGACTAGAGGGTGAGCAGTTCTTC.